Each of the 8 T cell receptor beta chains below was sequenced from the same sample in a study of blood T cell repertoires in COVID-19. Only in-frame clones appear in the TCRdb table, and some are missing; sequencing was by immunoSEQ multiplex PCR. Of 300,000 to 350,000 clones detected, around 82% appear once; the ten largest clones hold almost 3%. Input material: peripheral blood. The receptors originated from a man aged 30 to 45 with active or convalescent COVID-19.

The chain recombines TRBV28 with TRBJ1-2, with a tentative D call TRBD1 (5 bases). The CDR3 is made up of 13 amino acids. Trimming left V 4 bases short and J 0 bases short, with 6 bases between. Looked up from germline, CDR1 is MDHEN and CDR2 is SYDVKM. The CDR3 sequence is CASSSGANYGYTF. CDR3 DNA: TGTGCCAGCAGTTCGGGGGCTAACTATGGCTACACCTTC.

This clone was observed a single time. This chain uses TRBV4-1 with TRBJ2-2; TRBD1 is a possible D gene (6 bases). Germline CDR1 reads MGHRA; CDR2 reads YSYEKL. The length of the CDR3 is 16 residues. V was trimmed by 4 bases and J by 1 base, leaving 13 bases between them. CDR3 in DNA: TGCGCCAGCAGCCGTACAGGGTACGTGAACACCGGGGAGCTGTTTTTT. As protein: CASSRTGYVNTGELFF.

The genes are TRBV25-1 and TRBJ2-7, with 9 bases lining up with TRBD1. Trimming cost V 6 bases and J 2 bases; bases outside gene matches: 5. The CDR3 runs to 14 residues. CDR1 is MGHDK, CDR2 SYGVNS, per germline. The CDR3 nucleotides read TGTGCCAGCAGGACGGACAGGGGTCCCTACGAGCAGTACTTC. Protein sequence: CASRTDRGPYEQYF.

The chain recombines TRBV6-4 with TRBJ2-3; 7 bases match TRBD2. V gave up 9 bases and J gave up 1 base; unmatched junction bases: 13. Germline values: CDR1 MRHNA, CDR2 SNTAGT. This CDR3 region has 16 residues. CDR3 nucleotide sequence: TGTGCCAGAGCCCACGGACGGGGGGACCGCACAGATACGCAGTATTTT. It yields the protein CARAHGRGDRTDTQYF.

V usage is TRBV24-1 and J usage is TRBJ2-3; 11 bases fit TRBD1. Looked up from germline, CDR1 is KGHDR and CDR2 is SFDVKD. The CDR3 consists of 16 residues. The V and J ends lost 6 bases and 5 bases, in that order; junction bases with no gene match: 9. The CDR3 protein is CATSPAGTGGRDTQYF. The CDR3 nucleotides are TGTGCCACCAGTCCCGCCGGGACAGGGGGACGAGATACGCAGTATTTT.

The J gene is TRBJ2-3, the V gene TRBV19; 7 bases align to TRBD2. The CDR3 totals 18 residues. Germline values: CDR1 LNHDA, CDR2 SQIVND (reference sequence). V lost 4 bases to trimming and J lost 0 bases; unmatched junction nucleotides: 13. This chain's CDR3 is CASSTSGGGGWSTDTQYF. The CDR3 nucleotides read TGTGCCAGTAGTACGTCGGGGGGAGGCGGGTGGAGCACAGATACGCAGTATTTT.

The CDR3 coding sequence is TGTGCCAGCAGCTTTGGAGCAGCGGGGAGCTCCTACAATGAGCAGTTCTTC. Its translation is CASSFGAAGSSYNEQFF. The chain links TRBV12-1 to TRBJ2-1; TRBD2, as called in the table, went unchecked against the DNA. TRBV12-1 is listed as a pseudogene. The CDR3 covers 17 residues.

In the case of this clone: Other DNA sequences within the sample encode an identical CDR3. CDR3 coding DNA: TGTGCCAGCAGCCAAGATCGGAATCAGCCCCAGCATTTT. As protein: CASSQDRNQPQHF. The V gene is TRBV3-1 (or the pseudogene TRBV3-2), the J gene TRBJ1-5, with unresolved D. CDR1 is LGHDT, CDR2 YNNKEL, per germline (reference sequence). The V end lost 0 bases, the J end lost 4 bases, and 4 bases lay between the germline ends. There are 13 residues in the CDR3.